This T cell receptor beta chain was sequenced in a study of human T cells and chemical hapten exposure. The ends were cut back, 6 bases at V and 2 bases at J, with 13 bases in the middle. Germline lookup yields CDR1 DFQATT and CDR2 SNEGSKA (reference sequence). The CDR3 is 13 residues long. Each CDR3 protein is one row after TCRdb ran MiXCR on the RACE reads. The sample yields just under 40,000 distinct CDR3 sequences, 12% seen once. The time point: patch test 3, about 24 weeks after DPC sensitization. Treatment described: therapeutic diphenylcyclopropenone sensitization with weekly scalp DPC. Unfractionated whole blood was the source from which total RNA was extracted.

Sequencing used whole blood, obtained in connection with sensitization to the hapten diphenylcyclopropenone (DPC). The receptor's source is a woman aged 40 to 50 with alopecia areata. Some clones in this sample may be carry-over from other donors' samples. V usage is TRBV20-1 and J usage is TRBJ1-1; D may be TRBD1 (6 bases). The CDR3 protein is CSARGHTNTEAFF. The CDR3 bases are TGCAGTGCCCGGGGACACACCAACACTGAAGCTTTCTTT.